This TCR beta chain was recorded in a study of identical twins. This CDR3 comprises 17 residues. V trimming: 2 bases; J trimming: 5 bases; junction bases outside the gene matches: 6. CDR1 is LGHDT and CDR2 is YNNKEL in the germline V gene (reference sequence). A universal primer site was created by template switching, with the cDNA bearing unique molecular identifiers. TCRdb re-derived calls from the 5' RACE reads in MiXCR, one entry per CDR3 protein. The sample shows approximately 94,000 distinct CDR3 sequences, 5.9% of them seen only once. General observations from the study: Beta clonotypes that were abundant in cord blood contained fewer insertions, a pattern absent from memory repertoires. Twin pairs had excess sharing that was weaker in beta out-of-frame sequences. Conclusions relied on cross-sectional statistical analysis, not following the same donors.

On this clonotype itself: Its antigen is still unknown.

Sequencing was done on a sample of memory T cells sorted from blood. This receptor was obtained from a woman in her fifties or sixties in good health. The gene calls are TRBV3-1 and TRBJ2-1; 13 bases match TRBD2. The CDR3 region is CASSQWTSGRLDNEQFF. In nucleotides, the CDR3 is TGTGCCAGCAGCCAATGGACTAGCGGGAGACTAGACAATGAGCAGTTCTTC.